This T cell receptor beta chain was observed in a study of neurological immune-mediated disorders. Time point denoted: longitudinal time-point 3. TCRdb passed the 5' RACE reads through MiXCR, listing each CDR3 protein once. The repertoire holds approximately 100,000 distinct CDR3 sequences, with roughly a tenth as singletons. The germline V and J ends were trimmed by 6 bases and 8 bases, with 14 bases remaining between them. The CDR3 covers 12 residues. In germline, CDR1 is DFQATT, CDR2 SNEGSKA (reference sequence). This clonotype was seen repeatedly, ten times or more. The chain couples TRBV20-1 to TRBJ1-5, with D possibly TRBD1 on 6 matching bases. The sequence was collected from a female donor with HTLV-1-associated myelopathy (HAM/TSP). Input material: PBMCs. The CDR3 DNA sequence: TGCAGTGCCTCCGGGACAACAAAGCCCCAGCATTTT. This encodes CSASGTTKPQHF.